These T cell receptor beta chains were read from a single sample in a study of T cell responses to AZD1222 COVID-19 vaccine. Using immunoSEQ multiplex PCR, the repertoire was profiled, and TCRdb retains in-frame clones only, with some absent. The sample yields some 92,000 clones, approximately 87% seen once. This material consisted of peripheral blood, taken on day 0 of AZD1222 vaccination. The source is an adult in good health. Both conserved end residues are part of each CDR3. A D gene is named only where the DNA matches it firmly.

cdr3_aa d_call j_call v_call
CASSLGQGYTGELFF TRBD1 TRBJ2-2 TRBV7-3
CASSRSQSGFYGYTF NA TRBJ1-2 TRBV18
CASSPRGGRNYGYTF NA TRBJ1-2 TRBV7-8
CASSLVGRGYNEQFF NA TRBJ2-1 TRBV5-5
CASSTTSGAYNEQFF TRBD2 TRBJ2-1 TRBV25-1
CASSLDGQGHTEAFF NA TRBJ1-1 TRBV6-5
CASSESRGSYEQYF NA TRBJ2-7 TRBV28
CASSLTGTGSSPLHF NA TRBJ1-6 TRBV7-8
CASSSGLAGPNEQFF TRBD2 TRBJ2-1 TRBV5-1
CSVRTGGTDTQYF TRBD1 TRBJ2-3 TRBV29-1
CASSVGDGSGETQYF NA TRBJ2-5 TRBV9
CAISSGQGSGGYTF TRBD1 TRBJ1-2 TRBV10-3
CASRGQGDTQYF TRBD1 TRBJ2-3 TRBV7-9
CASSIQDSRPEQFF NA TRBJ2-1 TRBV19
CASSSLTGGQEKLFF TRBD1 TRBJ1-4 TRBV28
CASSPGRRALYGYTF NA TRBJ1-2 TRBV18
CASSRRTDNSPLHF NA TRBJ1-6 TRBV7-9
CASSKRTAANYGYTF NA TRBJ1-2 TRBV19
CASSSHGTVGTEAFF NA TRBJ1-1 TRBV11-3
CSVASRDRVGEAFF TRBD1 TRBJ1-1 TRBV29-1
CASSEGTTGSYEQYF NA TRBJ2-7 TRBV2
CSVETDYNSPLHF NA TRBJ1-6 TRBV29-1
CASRGLATYEQYF NA TRBJ2-7 TRBV19
CASSQAENNEQFF NA TRBJ2-1 TRBV4-1
CASSKGQWNSPLHF NA TRBJ1-6 TRBV7-3
CASSQIYTEAFF NA TRBJ1-1 TRBV14
CASSLGSGTGYEQYF TRBD1 TRBJ2-7 TRBV27
CASSFSGDRVETQYF TRBD1 TRBJ2-5 TRBV28
CAWGEGWGNSNQPQHF NA TRBJ1-5 TRBV30
CASSVQETQYF NA TRBJ2-5 TRBV5-1
CAWSDWQGGTEAFF TRBD1 TRBJ1-1 TRBV30
CASSRGTSNTGELFF TRBD2 TRBJ2-2 TRBV6-5
CASRWDSKTEAFF TRBD1 TRBJ1-1 TRBV2
CASSIGGTGNTIYF NA TRBJ1-3 TRBV2
CASSGGGWIGNQPQHF NA TRBJ1-5 TRBV19
CASSPRRGQGNQPQHF TRBD1 TRBJ1-5 TRBV18
CASSLFVGASTDTQYF NA TRBJ2-3 TRBV5-1
CAWSSLAPSGEQYF TRBD2 TRBJ2-7 TRBV30
CASSSFERQNTGELFF NA TRBJ2-2 TRBV7-6
CASSAGDSSADEQYF NA TRBJ2-7 TRBV28
CASRGTGRDYGYTF TRBD1 TRBJ1-2 TRBV27
CASSPSSSVETQYF NA TRBJ2-5 TRBV18
CASSSGQNYGYTF TRBD1 TRBJ1-2 TRBV27
CASSLTRRGEQFF NA TRBJ2-1 TRBV12-3/TRBV12-4
CASSQDIRGSYNSPLHF NA TRBJ1-6 TRBV3-1/TRBV3-2
CASSQPSAGGKTGGADTQYF NA TRBJ2-3 TRBV3-1/TRBV3-2
CASSQEYTDTQYF NA TRBJ2-3 TRBV4-1
CASSTGQGAGTDTQYF TRBD1 TRBJ2-3 TRBV5-1
CASSIGTGYTGELFF NA TRBJ2-2 TRBV6-5
CASGFDPSAQKTEAFF NA TRBJ1-1 TRBV28
CASSETFATNEKLFF NA TRBJ1-4 TRBV5-1